This T cell receptor beta chain stems from a study of shared clonotypes between healthy human individuals. Whole-study context: CD8 memory received one plate per donor, CD8 naive two, CD4 memory three and CD4 naive three.

There are 15 residues in the CDR3. The germline V gene encodes CDR1 MNHEY and CDR2 SVGAGI. Deletions cut 6 bases from V and 2 bases from J, with 15 bases between. Assay used: immunoSEQ multiplex PCR; TCRdb lists only in-frame clones, some missing. The data show 1.5 million to 1.9 million clones, approximately 98% seen once. The sequence derives from a man aged 25-40 years in good health. This sequence joins TRBV6-5 and TRBJ2-3, with D possibly called TRBD1 or TRBD2 (5 bases each). The material sequenced was naive CD4+ T cells sorted from blood. Described subset: CD45RA+ positively selected. CDR3 sequence reads: CASSTPMGPTDTQYF. DNA for the CDR3: TGTGCCAGCAGCACCCCCATGGGACCCACAGATACGCAGTATTTT.